Sequencing of this T cell receptor beta chain was carried out in a study of T cells expressing NK-cell markers. Background on the study: CD3+CD56+NKG2C+, CD3+CD56+NKG2C- and CD3+CD56-NKG2C+ T cells, once sorted, supplied the TCR beta repertoires.

For this clonotype: Its antigen remains unidentified.

After re-calling the 5' RACE reads, TCRdb lists one entry per CDR3 protein, DNA absent. In total, the table holds approximately 440,000 distinct CDR3 sequences. Study-wide results and caveats: Certain NKG2C+ T cell clones were expanded, and their HCMV specificity remained unclear. For about six donors, the dominant NKG2C+ clonotypes made up roughly 1.0-7.0% of their CD8+ T cells.

In germline, CDR1 is SNHLY, CDR2 FYNNEI. The CDR3 consists of 16 residues. The chain combines TRBV2 with TRBJ2-5; as DNA is missing, the TRBD1 call by TCRdb cannot be tested. The clonotype was recovered from a woman between 45 and 60 years old in good health. What was sequenced was blood T cells: a sorted CD56 or NKG2C T cell subset, CD4+ or CD8+ T cells, or bulk PBMC T cells (not recorded which). CDR3 sequence: CASSERNPGPQETQYF.